This passage covers 20 T cell receptor beta chains from one sample sequenced in a study of blood T cell repertoires in COVID-19. TCRdb's table, derived via immunoSEQ multiplex PCR, lists solely in-frame clones and lacks some. Of over 200,000 clones detected, 84% appear once; the ten largest clones hold approximately 2%. Specimen: PBMCs or T cells enriched from blood (not recorded which). All receptors derive from a man in his sixties who had recovered from COVID-19.

The chain joins TRBV6-5 to TRBJ1-4; maybe TRBD1 (5 bases). CDR1 is MNHEY and CDR2 is SVGAGI in the germline V gene. This CDR3 contains 15 residues. Deletions cut 6 bases from V and 8 bases from J, with 19 bases between. The CDR3 here is CASRRRGGEGEKLFF. CDR3 nucleotides: TGTGCCAGCAGGCGCCGGGGAGGGGAAGGAGAAAAACTGTTTTTT.

The CDR3, as DNA: TGTGCCAGCAGCGTCGAGGCAGGGACCTACGAGCAGTACTTC. This codes for CASSVEAGTYEQYF. The V and J genes are TRBV9 and TRBJ2-7; TRBD1 might be the D (5 bases). Between the trimmed V and J ends, which lost 2 bases and 2 bases, there was a span of 11 bases. Looked up from germline, CDR1 is SGDLS and CDR2 is YYNGEE. CDR3 length: 14 residues.

The V call is TRBV7-2, the J call TRBJ2-1; D ambiguous. From germline, CDR1 is SGHTA and CDR2 FQGNSA. Deletions cut 1 base from V and 6 bases from J, with 7 bases between. The CDR3 runs to 13 residues. CDR3 coding DNA: TGTGCCAGCAGCTTAGTCGGTGGCAATGAGCAGTTCTTC. Its protein product is CASSLVGGNEQFF.

The chain is built from TRBV21-1 and TRBJ1-1; TRBD1, the table's D call, was not compared with the DNA. TRBV21-1 is a pseudogene. This CDR3 has 15 residues. The CDR3 nucleotides read TGTGCCAGCAGCAAAAGGGGAACCAGGAACACTGAAGCTTTCTTT. Encoded protein: CASSKRGTRNTEAFF.

This clone was recorded once. The genes are TRBV25-1 and TRBJ1-4, with 7 positions matching TRBD1. This CDR3 has 14 amino acids. The germline V gene encodes CDR1 MGHDK and CDR2 SYGVNS. V was pared by 2 bases and J by 8 bases, with 5 bases of the junction left unmatched. The CDR3 sequence is CASSEDREGEKLFF. Here the CDR3 DNA reads TGTGCCAGCAGTGAAGACAGGGAAGGGGAAAAACTGTTTTTT.

The chain employs TRBV4-2 and TRBJ2-7; D gene unclear. Per germline, CDR1 LGHNA and CDR2 YNFKEQ. V was pared by 0 bases and J by 4 bases, with 4 bases between. The CDR3 runs 12 residues. The CDR3 loop reads CASSQDEYEQYF. The DNA of the CDR3 is TGTGCCAGCAGCCAAGATGAGTACGAGCAGTACTTC.

The rearrangement uses TRBV11-3 and TRBJ1-2; maybe TRBD1 (5 bases). Trimming pared 1 base from V and 4 bases from J, leaving 10 bases between. This CDR3 is built from 14 residues. Germline values: CDR1 SGHNT, CDR2 YENEEA. CDR3 residues: CASSLGQGAYGYTF. CDR3 DNA: TGTGCCAGCAGCTTAGGTCAGGGCGCCTATGGCTACACCTTC.

The genes are TRBV18 and TRBJ1-1, with D perhaps matching TRBD1 (5 bases). There are 16 residues in the CDR3. The V end lost 6 bases, the J end lost 1 base, and 18 bases lay between the germline ends. In germline, CDR1 is KGHSH, CDR2 LQKENI. In DNA form, the CDR3 reads TGTGCCAGCTCGGATCCGGGAGGGGCCGGGAACACTGAAGCTTTCTTT. It codes for CASSDPGGAGNTEAFF.

This chain links TRBV9 with TRBJ1-2; D unclear. The CDR3 is made up of 14 amino acids. Germline V gene data show CDR1 as SGDLS and CDR2 as YYNGEE. V was clipped by 1 base and J by 8 bases, with 15 bases between them. The chain's CDR3 is CASSVTGLLGGYTF. The CDR3 region has the DNA TGTGCCAGCAGCGTAACTGGGTTGCTAGGAGGCTACACCTTC.

V gene TRBV5-1 combines with J gene TRBJ2-7; 8 nucleotides align to TRBD2. Looked up from germline, CDR1 is SGHRS and CDR2 is YFSETQ. The CDR3 extends over 14 amino acids. V shed 4 bases and J 3 bases; nucleotides not matched to a gene: 6. CDR3 nucleotides: TGCGCCAGCAGCGTTAGCGGGGTTGGCTACGAGCAGTACTTC. Amino acid sequence: CASSVSGVGYEQYF.

V is TRBV5-6 and J is TRBJ2-1; 9 bases agree with TRBD2. From germline, CDR1 is SGHDT and CDR2 YYEEEE. This CDR3 has 16 residues. V dropped 7 bases and J dropped 3; count of bases not matched to a gene: 11. CDR3 in DNA: TGTGCCAGCGCGAAGACTAGCGGAGGAATCTACAATGAGCAGTTCTTC. Translating it yields CASAKTSGGIYNEQFF.

V is TRBV5-1 and J is TRBJ2-2; D may be TRBD1 (6 bases). Germline V CDR1 and CDR2: SGHRS, YFSETQ. V was clipped by 6 bases and J by 0 bases, with 15 bases between them. This CDR3 region has 16 residues. The CDR3 sequence is CASTTTGTTNTGELFF. CDR3 coding DNA: TGCGCCAGCACCACCACCGGGACAACGAACACCGGGGAGCTGTTTTTT.

V and J are TRBV13 and TRBJ1-1, with D unresolved. The germline CDR1 and CDR2 sequences are PRHDT and FYEKMQ (reference sequence). V was trimmed by 4 bases and J by 2 bases, leaving 11 bases between them. The CDR3 has 14 amino acids. CDR3 DNA sequence: TGTGCCAGCAGCTCACAGCAAAGTAACACTGAAGCTTTCTTT. This translates into CASSSQQSNTEAFF.

This clone was picked up a small number of times. The chain recombines TRBV7-8 with TRBJ2-1; 12 bases align to TRBD2. CDR3 length: 18 amino acids. Germline V CDR1 and CDR2: SGHVS, FQNEAQ. Unmatched junction bases numbered 7, after V lost 2 bases and J lost 2 bases. CDR3 sequence: CASSLRVGLAGTYNEQFF. The CDR3 DNA reads as TGTGCCAGCAGCTTAAGGGTCGGACTAGCGGGGACCTACAATGAGCAGTTCTTC. The full variable domain, its missing parts supplied by reference TRBV7-8 and TRBJ2-1, is GAGVSQSPRYKVAKRGQDVALRCDPISGHVSLFWYQQALGQGPEFLTYFQNEAQLDKSGLPSDRFFAERPEGSVSTLKIQRTQQEDSAVYLCASSLRVGLAGTYNEQFFGPGTRLTVL.

This clone was observed a handful of times. The chain carries TRBV5-1 and TRBJ1-4; 10 bases fit TRBD1. The ends lost 4 bases at V and 6 bases at J; junction bases unmatched: 3. Germline CDR1 reads SGHRS; CDR2 reads YFSETQ. The CDR3 runs to 14 residues. CDR3 sequence (DNA): TGCGCCAGCAGCACCGGGACAGGGGATGAAAAACTGTTTTTT. It codes for CASSTGTGDEKLFF.

This clone was recorded only once. The chain has TRBV7-3 and TRBJ2-3, with TRBD1 matching 7 bases. Germline loops: CDR1 SGHTA, CDR2 FQGTGA. The CDR3 runs 14 residues. V trimming: 5 bases; J trimming: 4 bases; junction bases outside the gene matches: 6. The CDR3 region is CASSLGQQADTQYF. DNA of the CDR3: TGTGCCAGCAGCCTGGGACAGCAGGCAGATACGCAGTATTTT.

J is TRBJ2-1 and V is TRBV10-2; tentative D call: TRBD1 (6 bases). This CDR3 has 15 amino acids. The germline gives CDR1 WSHSY, CDR2 SAAADI. V shed 5 bases and J shed 4 bases, with 15 bases lying between them. CDR3 DNA sequence: TGCGCCAGCAGTCCTACAGGGTTGACGTACAATGAGCAGTTCTTC. Translation: CASSPTGLTYNEQFF.

The J gene is TRBJ2-5, the V gene TRBV2; 7 positions agree with TRBD2. The CDR3 sequence is 15 residues long. Losses at the gene ends were 6 bases for V and 3 bases for J; bases not matched to a gene: 10. Germline CDR1 and CDR2: SNHLY and FYNNEI. CDR3 sequence: CASRWGGGGKETQYF. CDR3 coding DNA: TGTGCCAGCAGGTGGGGCGGGGGAGGTAAAGAGACCCAGTACTTC.

The chain recombines TRBV10-3 with TRBJ2-2; the match to TRBD2 covers 7 bases. Looked up from germline, CDR1 is ENHRY and CDR2 is SYGVKD. Losses at the gene ends were 0 bases for V and 3 bases for J; bases not matched to a gene: 1. This CDR3 spans 15 amino acids. The CDR3 protein is CAISESGGDTGELFF. The CDR3 DNA reads TGTGCCATCAGTGAGTCTGGGGGGGACACCGGGGAGCTGTTTTTT.

This clone is a singleton in its sample. The chain couples TRBV12-3 or TRBV12-4 to TRBJ2-5, with a possible D match to TRBD2 (6 bases). The CDR3 sequence is 13 residues long. Trimming removed 6 bases from V and 4 bases from J, with 12 bases in between. CDR3 region: CASSPISGETQYF. CDR3 in DNA: TGTGCCAGCAGCCCAATTAGCGGAGAGACCCAGTACTTC.